The 10 T cell receptor beta chains given below trace back to one sample, sequenced in a study of cytomegalovirus exposure and HLA in healthy donors. PCR was performed using 60 Vbeta and 13 Jbeta primers. Some clones are missing from TCRdb's copy, which holds only in-frame ones; the method was immunoSEQ multiplex PCR. The sample lists some 150,000 clones, 80% occurring once. The sequenced sample consisted of PBMCs. Receptors were obtained from a young man in good health and CMV-seropositive.

This clone was seen only a few times. The chain recombines TRBV14 with TRBJ2-2, with D perhaps matching TRBD1 (5 bases). V lost 5 bases and J 4 bases, leaving 8 bases between the germline ends. Germline CDR1 reads SGHDN; CDR2 reads FVKESK. The CDR3 covers 13 residues. The CDR3 bases are TGTGCCAGCAGCGCCCAGGGCACCGGGGAGCTGTTTTTT. It is translated as CASSAQGTGELFF.

The V call is TRBV2, the J call TRBJ1-2, with TRBD1 matching 9 bases. CDR1 and CDR2 from the germline V gene are SNHLY and FYNNEI. Trimming took 3 bases from V and 5 from J; bases not matched to a gene: 13. The CDR3 loop spans 17 amino acids. The CDR3 reads CASSEGLRQGGRYGYTF. CDR3 coding DNA: TGTGCCAGCAGTGAGGGTCTACGACAGGGGGGAAGGTATGGCTACACCTTC.

This clone was seen only once. The chain links TRBV28 to TRBJ1-2, with 9 nucleotides matching TRBD1. In germline, CDR1 is MDHEN, CDR2 SYDVKM. Trimming cost V 6 bases and J 4 bases; bases outside gene matches: 3. CDR3 length equals 13 residues. DNA for the CDR3: TGTGCCAGCAGAACGGGACAGGGCTATGGCTACACCTTC. Its protein product is CASRTGQGYGYTF.

This sequence joins TRBV10-3 and TRBJ2-1, with D possibly being TRBD1 (6 bases). From germline, CDR1 is ENHRY and CDR2 SYGVKD. The V and J ends lost 3 bases and 8 bases respectively, with 14 bases between them. The CDR3 covers 14 residues. The DNA of the CDR3 is TGTGCCATCAGTGATGGACAGAAGGCCCATGAGCAGTTCTTC. Its translation is CAISDGQKAHEQFF.

The CDR3 DNA reads as TGTGCCAGCAGCGCCGACCGGGGCTCGGGGAGGGCCCAGTACTTC. This sequence encodes CASSADRGSGRAQYF. V and J are TRBV5-4 and TRBJ2-5, with TRBD2 matching 7 bases. Germline V gives CDR1 SGHNT, CDR2 YYREEE (reference sequence). Trimming at V came to 4 bases and at J to 9 bases, leaving 15 bases not matched to a gene. The CDR3 covers 15 residues.

The sample holds a few counts of this clone. This chain joins TRBV12-5 and TRBJ2-7, with 9 bases that match TRBD1. Germline CDR1 reads LGHNT; CDR2 reads FRNRAP. This CDR3 has 20 residues. V shed 1 base, J shed 3 bases, and the junction held 19 bases outside the gene matches. The CDR3 DNA reads as TGTGCTAGTGGTTTGGCCCGAACTAACGGACAGGGGCGCGGAGACTACGAGCAGTACTTC. Residues: CASGLARTNGQGRGDYEQYF.

The rearrangement joins TRBV10-3 to TRBJ2-5; no clear D gene. Germline assignment: CDR1 ENHRY and CDR2 SYGVKD. This CDR3 is built from 14 residues. Trimming pared 0 bases from V and 7 bases from J, leaving 12 bases between. The CDR3 spells CAISESTQTGTQYF. CDR3 coding DNA: TGTGCCATCAGTGAGTCTACCCAAACCGGGACCCAGTACTTC.

V gene TRBV9 combines with J gene TRBJ1-2, with 7 bases aligning to TRBD1. The CDR3 has 15 residues. Unmatched junction bases numbered 13, after V lost 3 bases and J lost 8 bases. Germline CDR1 and CDR2: SGDLS and YYNGEE. CDR3 DNA sequence: TGTGCCAGCAGCGCTCCGACAGGGCAATCCTACGGCTACACCTTC. Translating it yields CASSAPTGQSYGYTF.

This clone was observed a handful of times. This chain joins TRBV6-5 and TRBJ1-1; 9 nucleotides line up with TRBD1. V lost 6 bases, J lost 6 bases, and 8 bases stayed unmatched. The CDR3 runs 14 residues. Germline CDR1 MNHEY, CDR2 SVGAGI. CDR3 bases: TGTGCCAGCAGAGCGGGACAGGGATTATCTGAAGCTTTCTTT. Its protein is CASRAGQGLSEAFF.

About this clone: The junction shows a germline mismatch at one end, possibly a read error. This same CDR3 is encoded by further DNA sequences in the sample. The chain couples TRBV5-4 to TRBJ2-1, with 8 bases aligning to TRBD2. The germline V gene has CDR1 SGHNT and CDR2 YYREEE (reference sequence). CDR3 length: 14 residues. CDR3 DNA sequence: TGTGCCAGCGGCTTAGCGGGAAGTCAGGATGAGCAGTTCTTC. It encodes CASGLAGSQDEQFF.